This entry describes one T cell receptor beta chain. The target antigen is unknown. This entry comes from a study of T cell responses to AZD1222 COVID-19 vaccine. Whole-study results and caveats: Seropositivity was recorded at baseline in only six AZD1222 recipients. Spike-spanning, vaccine-associated CD4 TCRs were dominant at 160-218 and 743-854. Donors skewed white British and female; clonal diversity was possibly underestimated.

Clones were sequenced by immunoSEQ multiplex PCR, and TCRdb holds only the in-frame ones, with some missing. The profile shows about 150,000 clones, roughly nine tenths of them singletons. The CDR3 spans 14 residues. Deletions cut 3 bases from V and 1 base from J, with 9 bases between. Germline V CDR1 and CDR2: LGHNA, YNFKEQ. The material sequenced was peripheral blood, taken 28 days after the second AZD1222 dose. The sequence was collected from an adult who received the AZD1222 COVID-19 vaccine. This chain joins TRBV4-2 and TRBJ2-5; TRBD1 is a possible D gene (5 bases). CDR3 nucleotide sequence: TGTGCCAGCAGCCAGAGACAGCCCCAAGAGACCCAGTACTTC. Amino acids: CASSQRQPQETQYF.